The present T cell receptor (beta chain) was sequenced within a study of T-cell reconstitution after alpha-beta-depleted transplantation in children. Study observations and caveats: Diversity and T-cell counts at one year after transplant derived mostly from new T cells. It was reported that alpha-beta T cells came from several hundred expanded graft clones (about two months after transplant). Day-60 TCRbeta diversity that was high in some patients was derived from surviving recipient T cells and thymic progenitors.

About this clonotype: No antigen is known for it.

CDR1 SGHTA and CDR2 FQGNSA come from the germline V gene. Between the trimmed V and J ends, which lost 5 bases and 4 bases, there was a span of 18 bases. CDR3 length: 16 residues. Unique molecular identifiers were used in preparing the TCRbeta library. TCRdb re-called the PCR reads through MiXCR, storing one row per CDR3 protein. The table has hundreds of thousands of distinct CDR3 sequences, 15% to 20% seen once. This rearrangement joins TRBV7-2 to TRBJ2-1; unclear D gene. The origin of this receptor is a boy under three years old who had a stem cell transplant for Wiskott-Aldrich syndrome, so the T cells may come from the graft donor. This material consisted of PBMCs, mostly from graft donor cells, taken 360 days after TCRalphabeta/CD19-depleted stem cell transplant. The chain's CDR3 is CASSHRGGKPYNEQFF. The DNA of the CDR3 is TGTGCCAGCAGCCATCGTGGTGGAAAACCGTACAATGAGCAGTTCTTC.